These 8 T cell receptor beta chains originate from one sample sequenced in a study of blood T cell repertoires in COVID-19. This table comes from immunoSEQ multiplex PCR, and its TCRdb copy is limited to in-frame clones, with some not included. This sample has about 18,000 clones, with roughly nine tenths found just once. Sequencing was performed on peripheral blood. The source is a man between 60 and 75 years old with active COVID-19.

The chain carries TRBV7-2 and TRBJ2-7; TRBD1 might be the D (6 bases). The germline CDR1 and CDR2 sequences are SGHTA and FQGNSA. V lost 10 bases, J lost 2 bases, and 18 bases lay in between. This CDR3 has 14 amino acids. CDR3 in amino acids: CATQGLHQTYEQYF. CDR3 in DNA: TGTGCCACCCAGGGGCTACACCAAACCTACGAGCAGTACTTC.

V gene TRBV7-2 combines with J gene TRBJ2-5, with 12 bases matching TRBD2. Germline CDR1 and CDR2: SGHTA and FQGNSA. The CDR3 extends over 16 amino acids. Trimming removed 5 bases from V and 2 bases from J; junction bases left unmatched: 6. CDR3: CASSARTSGTQETQYF. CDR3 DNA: TGTGCCAGCAGCGCCAGGACTAGCGGGACTCAAGAGACCCAGTACTTC.

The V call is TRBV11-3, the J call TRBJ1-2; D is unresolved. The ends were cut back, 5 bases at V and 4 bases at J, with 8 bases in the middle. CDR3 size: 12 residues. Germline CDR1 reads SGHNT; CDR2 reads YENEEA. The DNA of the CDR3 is TGTGCCAGCAGCCCTAGTGGCTATGGCTACACCTTC. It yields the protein CASSPSGYGYTF.

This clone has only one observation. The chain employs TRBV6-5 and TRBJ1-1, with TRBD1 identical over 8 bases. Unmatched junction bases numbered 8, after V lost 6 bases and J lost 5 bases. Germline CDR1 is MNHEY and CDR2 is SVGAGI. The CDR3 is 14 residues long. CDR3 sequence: CASRKRDRWTEAFF. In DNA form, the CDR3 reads TGTGCCAGCAGAAAAAGGGACAGGTGGACTGAAGCTTTCTTT.

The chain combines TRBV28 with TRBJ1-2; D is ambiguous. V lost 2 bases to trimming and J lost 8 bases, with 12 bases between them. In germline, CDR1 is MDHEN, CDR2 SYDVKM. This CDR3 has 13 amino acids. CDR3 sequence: CASSLQTRWGYTF. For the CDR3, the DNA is TGTGCCAGCAGTTTACAAACTCGGTGGGGCTACACCTTC.

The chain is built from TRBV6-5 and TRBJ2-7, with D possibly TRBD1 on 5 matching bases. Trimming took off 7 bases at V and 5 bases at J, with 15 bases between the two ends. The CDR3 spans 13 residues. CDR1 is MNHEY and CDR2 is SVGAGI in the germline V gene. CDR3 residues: CASKAGIVDEQYF. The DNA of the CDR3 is TGTGCCAGCAAGGCAGGGATTGTCGACGAGCAGTACTTC.

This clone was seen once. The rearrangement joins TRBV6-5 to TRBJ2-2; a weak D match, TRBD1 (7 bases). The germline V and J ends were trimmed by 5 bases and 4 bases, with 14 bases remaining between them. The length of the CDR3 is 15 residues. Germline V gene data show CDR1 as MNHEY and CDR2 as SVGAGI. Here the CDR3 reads CASSKYRGGTGELFF. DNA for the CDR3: TGTGCCAGCAGTAAGTACAGGGGAGGCACCGGGGAGCTGTTTTTT.

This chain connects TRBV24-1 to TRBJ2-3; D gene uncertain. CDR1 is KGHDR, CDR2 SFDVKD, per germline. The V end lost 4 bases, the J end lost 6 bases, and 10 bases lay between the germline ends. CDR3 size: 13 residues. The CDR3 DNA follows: TGTGCCACCAGTGAGAGGCCCTCGGATACGCAGTATTTT. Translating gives CATSERPSDTQYF.